This T cell receptor beta chain emerged from a study of cytomegalovirus exposure and HLA in healthy donors (dated by TCRdb to the late 2010s). For the wider study: An earlier analysis of roughly 570 of the donors reported roughly 300 Gb of sequence data and roughly 120 million unique TCR beta sequences obtained from some 200 million T cells. About 300 gigabases of sequencing data and around 88 million unique TCR sequences made up an early release that covered over 550 HLA-typed donors. Of the approximately 400 genotyped donors, roughly 80% fell in the genetic ancestry cluster associated with self-reported Caucasian donors. The aim of the study was to test whether cataloging public T cell receptors could identify signatures of past pathogen exposure. Using immunosequencing, the study profiled T cell repertoires from 666 subjects and related those repertoires to cytomegalovirus serostatus. Along with the roughly 710-subject first cohort, a separate validation cohort of over a hundred different subjects was used. To predict cytomegalovirus infection status, the study brought together high-throughput TCR immunosequencing, statistical association of individual TCRs with disease status, and machine learning. A later analysis re-analyzed previously published TCR beta repertoires from hundreds of donors and added high-resolution HLA genotyping to study TCR occurrence patterns. The later analysis used no new phenotypic data to find candidate immune exposures, relying instead on TCR beta sequences and their occurrence across donors. In an earlier analysis of roughly 540 of the donors, high-throughput TCR beta sequencing was used to judge whether each TCR beta V gene segment behaved as functional or pseudogenic. Donor age, sex, ethnicity and CMV serostatus were collected together with the repertoire data. A later genetic analysis took genome-wide SNP genotypes for about 65% of the 666 donors and used that subset as a discovery cohort. All discovery cohort repertoires had been generated on a single sequencing platform. HLA typing included class I and class II loci at four-digit resolution. The number of donors typed differed by locus, with 629-630 for A, B, C, DRB1 and DQB1, around 560 for DQA1, approximately 580 for DPA1, and under 490 for DPB1. Because of strong linkage in the cohort, roughly five DR-DQ haplotypes were treated as single units for association and clustering. On average, around 240,000 unique TCR beta nucleotide sequences were sequenced per donor among some 430 genotyped donors of the cohort, with roughly a sixth of those sequences being non-productive. The paper as a whole reports these results and caveats: The cohort was sequenced for TCR beta chains only, and without alpha or paired-chain data the features that could be detected were limited. In the study, 164 TCR beta chains were listed as associated with cytomegalovirus. In a later genetic analysis, fewer N-insertions in productive TCRs were reported among donors in an Asian-associated ancestry cluster than the approximately 630-donor mean. Most CMV-associated TCR beta chains appeared to be HLA-restricted in a later analysis, and the HLA associations seemed to be driven largely by CMV exposure. A further reported finding was that TCR beta sequences accurately predicted the HLA-A and HLA-B alleles for most subjects in the first cohort. A group of highly shared sequence variants was considered likely to be a technical artifact of the sequencing pipeline. When HLA alleles, especially DR and DQ, strongly co-occurred, attributing TCR associations to individual alleles was difficult. It was suggested by the authors that the approach could potentially be generalized to other disease states and immunological phenotypes. The classifier was reported to diagnose cytomegalovirus status with high specificity and sensitivity in both the original cohort and the validation cohort. Sequencing depth was assumed to be roughly uniform across donors in the presence/absence analyses, though that assumption may not hold. Because some donors lacked HLA typing at each locus, the association tests relied only on the typed subset. A later analysis associated about 17,000 TCR beta sequences with specific HLA alleles at a false discovery rate of 0.05. Most TCR sequences were seen in very few donors, while some public TCRs were found in many individuals. A later genetic analysis associated a missense DCLRE1C variant with V-gene and J-gene trimming of TCR beta chains, and an independent cohort replicated the association. In a later analysis, the rate of TCR association differed among HLA loci, with DRB1 alleles having the most associated TCRs and HLA-C alleles having the fewest. In an earlier analysis of approximately 590 of the donors, most TCR beta V segments were observed in productive rearrangements about 87% or about 30% of the time, broadly matching IMGT annotations. Some IMGT-functional V segments, including TRBV6-2 and TRBV6-3, could not be distinguished by the 87-base-pair reads and were therefore excluded. A later analysis reported that several top co-occurrence clusters appeared linked to parvovirus B19, influenza, CMV and Epstein-Barr virus. Because counts were too low, 15 or so rarely observed V segments, including chromosome 9 orphons, were excluded from the earlier analysis of 587 of the donors. In a later analysis, HLA-associated TCR beta chains showed more clonal expansion and lower generation probabilities than non-associated chains that were equally common. Immune exposure information for the cohort was limited to CMV serostatus. Three of the identified cytomegalovirus-associated TCR beta chains were confirmed in vitro to be specific for cytomegalovirus antigens. Correlated functional status among segregating V segments might reflect linkage disequilibrium, but an unknown experimental factor could not be ruled out.

The cohort comprised 710 or so healthy bone marrow donors. At the time of sampling, all cohort members were nominally healthy, though unrecorded immune exposures were likely present. The donor tested CMV seronegative, placing the donor among the roughly 400 seronegative members of the cohort. A peripheral blood sample was provided by each donor, and peripheral blood mononuclear cells were used for TCR beta sequencing. The Qiagen DNeasy Blood Extraction Kit was used to extract genomic DNA from the blood cell samples. Library creation used the immunoSEQ multiplex PCR assay. For the multiplex PCR, a mixture combining 60 forward primers for TCR Vbeta segments and 13 reverse primers for TCR Jbeta segments was used. The CDR3 region of rearranged TCR beta genes was amplified from genomic DNA by a multiplex PCR assay. On the Illumina HiSeq System, the amplified TCR beta libraries were sequenced as 87-base-pair reads. Under the source paper's analysis protocol: A later analysis tallied tens of millions of unique TCR beta chains across the 660 or so repertoires, and roughly 11 million of those chains were shared by two or more donors. Raw reads were error-corrected and collapsed into unique sequences by a nearest-neighbor algorithm in which closely related sequences were merged to remove PCR and sequencing errors. CDR3 sequences were aligned to IMGT reference sequences to assign V, D and J gene segments. For a sequence to be retained, a match of at least six nucleotides to both a V gene segment and a J gene segment was required. Rearrangements were classified as productive when the CDR3 lacked stop codons and remained in frame with V and J, and all other rearrangements were classified as non-productive. Following IMGT convention, CDR3 was defined as the stretch from the second conserved V-encoded cysteine to the conserved J-encoded phenylalanine. The earlier analysis of about 530 of the donors excluded any sequence lacking an unambiguous match to a single V gene segment. In an earlier analysis of 500 to 750 of the donors, V segments were called functional above 56.7% productive rearrangements and were called segregating when the between-donor standard deviation exceeded 5%. A statistical classification framework was built to diagnose cytomegalovirus status from the catalog of TCR beta chain sequences. In a later analysis, TCR nucleotide sequences were compared against IMGT/GENE-DB human TR gene sequences so that V and J genes could be assigned. The TCRdist pipeline was used in a later analysis to assign CDR3 sequences and most-parsimonious VDJ recombination scenarios. In a later analysis, each TCR beta chain was defined by its CDR3 amino acid sequence together with its V-gene family, and reads lacking a unique V-gene family were excluded. In a later analysis, fewer than 650 highly shared, low-generation-probability nucleotide sequences were removed to address suspected cross-contamination and a sequencing artifact. A later analysis calculated a clonal expansion index for each public chain from normalized within-repertoire ranks of inferred template counts. A later analysis computed generation probabilities with a VDJ recombination model fitted to out-of-frame rearrangements, and checked the results against IGoR. In a later analysis, hypergeometric tests were used to score TCR-TCR, TCR-HLA and TCR-CMV co-occurrence, with a repertoire-size bias correction applied to TCR pairs. A later analysis estimated false discovery rates by permuting HLA or CMV assignments 20 times. In a later analysis, co-occurring TCRs were grouped with DBSCAN, and TCRdist sequence similarity was added when clustering was performed within HLA-allele-positive subsets. For co-occurrence clustering, repertoires with fewer than 30,000 or more than 120,000 public chains were excluded, along with about five repertoires with anomalous nucleotide sharing. As stored in TCRdb, this immuneACCESS dataset retains in-frame rearrangements with V and J assigned. A fraction of the clones does not appear; measured against another copy, unresolved V genes explain less than half of the discrepancy, and the remainder lacks a known reason. V, J and clone size are taken as reported in that table, and D and trimming were inferred from the DNA itself. The sample table shows 75,000 to 85,000 clones, and roughly 80% are seen once. The ten largest clonotypes hold 1.1% of the sample.

The CDR1 and CDR2 encoded by the germline V gene are SNHLY and FYNNEI. The CDR3 holds 14 amino acids from the cysteine to the phenylalanine. Just CDR3 DNA is preserved here, 42 bases in frame from base 1. V loses 2 bases of germline sequence and J loses 10 bases, and the interval between the two ends is 15 bases. For this clone: Its antigen remains unidentified. Base qualities are not at hand, and no much larger clone is one base apart.

This clonotype was obtained from a male donor in good health and CMV-seronegative. The chain was built from TRBV2 and TRBJ2-1, with TRBD1 as a weak D call on 5 bases. The sample taken for sequencing was PBMCs. The encoded CDR3 is CASSEMGSDREQFF. The DNA sequence is as follows: TGTGCCAGCAGTGAAATGGGCAGCGACAGAGAGCAGTTCTTC.